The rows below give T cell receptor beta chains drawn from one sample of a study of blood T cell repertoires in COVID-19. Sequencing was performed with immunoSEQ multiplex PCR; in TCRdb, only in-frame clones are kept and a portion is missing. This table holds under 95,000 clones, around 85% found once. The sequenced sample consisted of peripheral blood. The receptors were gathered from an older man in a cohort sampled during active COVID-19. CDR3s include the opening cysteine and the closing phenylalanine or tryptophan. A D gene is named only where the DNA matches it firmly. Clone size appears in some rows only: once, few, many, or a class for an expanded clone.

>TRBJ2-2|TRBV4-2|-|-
CASSQEGTVEAGELFF
TGTGCCAGCAGCCAAGAGGGGACTGTTGAGGCCGGGGAGCTGTTTTTT
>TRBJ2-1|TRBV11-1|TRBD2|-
CASSLRTSGYNEQFF
TGTGCCAGCAGCTTGAGGACTAGCGGGTACAATGAGCAGTTCTTC
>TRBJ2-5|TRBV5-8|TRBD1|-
CASSFNRGVQETQYF
TGTGCCAGCAGCTTCAACAGGGGGGTGCAAGAGACCCAGTACTTC
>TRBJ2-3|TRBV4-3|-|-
CASSQEIAYTDTQYF
TGCGCCAGCAGCCAAGAAATAGCCTACACAGATACGCAGTATTTT
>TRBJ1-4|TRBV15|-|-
CATSTSGVGNEKLFF
TGTGCCACCAGCACATCGGGGGTCGGGAACGAAAAACTGTTTTTT
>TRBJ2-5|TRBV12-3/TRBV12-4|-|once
CASRSPGSMTQYF
TGTGCCAGCAGGTCTCCGGGGTCCATGACCCAGTACTTC
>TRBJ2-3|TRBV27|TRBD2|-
CASTSTSGGPLTQYF
TGTGCCAGCACCTCGACTAGCGGGGGCCCCCTAACGCAGTATTTT
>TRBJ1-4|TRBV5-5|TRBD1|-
CASSRTGSNEKLFF
TGTGCCAGCAGCCGGACAGGATCGAATGAAAAACTGTTTTTT
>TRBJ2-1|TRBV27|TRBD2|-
CATRLAGGYNEQFF
TGTGCCACCCGACTAGCGGGGGGCTACAATGAGCAGTTCTTC
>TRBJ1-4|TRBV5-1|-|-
CASRTSSEKLFF
TGCGCCAGCAGGACAAGCAGTGAAAAACTGTTTTTT
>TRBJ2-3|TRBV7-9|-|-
CASRQGRADTQYF
TGTGCCAGCCGACAGGGGAGGGCAGATACGCAGTATTTT
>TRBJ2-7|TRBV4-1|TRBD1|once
CASSLKGGQGFSYEQYF
TGCGCCAGCAGCCTAAAGGGGGGACAGGGTTTTTCCTACGAGCAGTACTTC
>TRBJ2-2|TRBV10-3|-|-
CAISESKRQANTGELFF
TGTGCCATCAGTGAGTCGAAGCGTCAAGCGAACACCGGGGAGCTGTTTTTT
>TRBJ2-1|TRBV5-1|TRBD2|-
CASSRSSGGEIYNEQFF
TGCGCCAGCAGCAGATCTAGCGGGGGGGAGATTTACAATGAGCAGTTCTTC
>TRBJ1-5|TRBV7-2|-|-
CASSLGVGFDQPQHF
TGTGCCAGCAGCTTAGGAGTCGGGTTTGATCAGCCCCAGCATTTT
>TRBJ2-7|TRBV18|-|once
CASSPTGGAYEQYF
TGTGCCAGCTCACCAACGGGGGGCGCGTACGAGCAGTACTTC
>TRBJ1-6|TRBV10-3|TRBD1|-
CAISAGTVGSPLHF
TGTGCCATCAGCGCCGGGACAGTCGGATCACCCCTCCACTTT
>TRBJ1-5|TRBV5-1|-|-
CASSLAGGNQPQHF
TGCGCCAGCAGCTTGGCCGGGGGCAATCAGCCCCAGCATTTT
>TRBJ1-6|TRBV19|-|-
CASRGGESYNSPLHF
TGTGCCAGTAGGGGAGGGGAGTCCTATAATTCACCCCTCCACTTT
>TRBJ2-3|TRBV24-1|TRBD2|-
CATEAGGNTDTQYF
TGTGCCACCGAAGCGGGGGGAAACACAGATACGCAGTATTTT
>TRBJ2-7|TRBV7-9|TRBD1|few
CASSSRQGGHEQYF
TGTGCCAGCAGCAGTAGACAGGGCGGCCACGAGCAGTACTTC
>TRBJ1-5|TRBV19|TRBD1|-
CASSRTGLYSNQPQHF
TGTGCCAGTAGTAGGACAGGGCTTTATAGCAATCAGCCCCAGCATTTT
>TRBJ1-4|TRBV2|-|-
CASSEIRGGEKLFF
TGTGCCAGCAGTGAGATTCGGGGAGGTGAAAAACTGTTTTTT
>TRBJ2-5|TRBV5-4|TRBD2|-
CASRSGLAGGETQYF
TGTGCCAGCAGGTCGGGACTAGCGGGGGGAGAGACCCAGTACTTC
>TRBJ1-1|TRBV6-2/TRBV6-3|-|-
CASSYSGAYNTEAFF
TGTGCCAGCAGTTACTCCGGTGCGTACAACACTGAAGCTTTCTTT